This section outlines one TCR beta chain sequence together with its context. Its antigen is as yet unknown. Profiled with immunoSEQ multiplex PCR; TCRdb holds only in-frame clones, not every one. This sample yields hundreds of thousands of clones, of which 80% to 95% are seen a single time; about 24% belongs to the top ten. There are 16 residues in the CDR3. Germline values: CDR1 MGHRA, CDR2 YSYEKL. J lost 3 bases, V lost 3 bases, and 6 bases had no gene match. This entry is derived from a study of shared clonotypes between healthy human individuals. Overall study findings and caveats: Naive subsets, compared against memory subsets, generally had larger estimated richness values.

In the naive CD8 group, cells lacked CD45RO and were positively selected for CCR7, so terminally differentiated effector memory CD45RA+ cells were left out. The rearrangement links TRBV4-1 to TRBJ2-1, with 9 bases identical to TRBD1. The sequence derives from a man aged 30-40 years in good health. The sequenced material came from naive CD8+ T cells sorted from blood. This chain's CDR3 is CASSQLTGGNYNEQFF. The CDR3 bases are TGCGCCAGCAGCCAGCTGACAGGGGGGAACTACAATGAGCAGTTCTTC.